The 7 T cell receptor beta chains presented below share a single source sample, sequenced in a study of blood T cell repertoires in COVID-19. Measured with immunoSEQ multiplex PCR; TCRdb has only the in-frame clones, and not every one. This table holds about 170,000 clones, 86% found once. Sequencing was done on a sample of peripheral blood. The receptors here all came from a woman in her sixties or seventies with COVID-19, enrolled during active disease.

The CDR3 DNA is TGTGCCAGTAGTATAGGCCCCCGAGACAGGGGTCCTGAAGCTTTCTTT. Its translation: CASSIGPRDRGPEAFF. The J gene is TRBJ1-1, the V gene TRBV19, with TRBD1 matching over 8 bases. The CDR3 totals 16 residues. The germline gives CDR1 LNHDA, CDR2 SQIVND (reference sequence). V shed 1 base and J 6 bases; nucleotides not matched to a gene: 10.

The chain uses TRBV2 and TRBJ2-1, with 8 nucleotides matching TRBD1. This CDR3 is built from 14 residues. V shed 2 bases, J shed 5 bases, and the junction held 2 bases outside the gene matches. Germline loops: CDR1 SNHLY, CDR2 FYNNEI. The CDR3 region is CASSEHRGDNEQFF. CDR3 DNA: TGTGCCAGCAGTGAACACAGGGGGGACAATGAGCAGTTCTTC.

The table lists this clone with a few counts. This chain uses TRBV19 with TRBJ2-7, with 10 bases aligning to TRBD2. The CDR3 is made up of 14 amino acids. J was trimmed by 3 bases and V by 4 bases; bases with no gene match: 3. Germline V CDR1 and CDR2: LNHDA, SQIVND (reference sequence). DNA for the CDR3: TGTGCCAGTAGTACTAGCGGGAGTCTCTACGAGCAGTACTTC. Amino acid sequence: CASSTSGSLYEQYF.

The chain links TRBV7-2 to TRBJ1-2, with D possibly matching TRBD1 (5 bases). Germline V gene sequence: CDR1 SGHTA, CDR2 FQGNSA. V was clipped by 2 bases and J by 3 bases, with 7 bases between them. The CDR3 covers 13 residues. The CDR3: CASSLWGDYGYTF. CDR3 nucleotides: TGTGCCAGCAGCTTATGGGGCGACTATGGCTACACCTTC.

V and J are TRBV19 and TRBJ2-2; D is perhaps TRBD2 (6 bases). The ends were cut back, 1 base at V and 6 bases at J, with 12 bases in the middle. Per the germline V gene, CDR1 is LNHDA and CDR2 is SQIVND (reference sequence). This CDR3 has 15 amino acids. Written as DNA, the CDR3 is TGTGCCAGTAGTATAGGGAGGGTTCCAGCCGGGGAGCTGTTTTTT. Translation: CASSIGRVPAGELFF.

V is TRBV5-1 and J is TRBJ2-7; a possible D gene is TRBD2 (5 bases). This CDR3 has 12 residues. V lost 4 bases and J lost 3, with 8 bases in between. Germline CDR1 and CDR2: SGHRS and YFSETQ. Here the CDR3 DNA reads TGCGCCAGCAGCCCTGAGGGCTACGAGCAGTACTTC. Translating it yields CASSPEGYEQYF.

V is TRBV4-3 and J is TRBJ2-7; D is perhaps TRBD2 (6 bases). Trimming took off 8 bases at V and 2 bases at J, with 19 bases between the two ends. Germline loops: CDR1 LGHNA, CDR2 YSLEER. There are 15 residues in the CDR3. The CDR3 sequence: CASAREVRGAYEQYF. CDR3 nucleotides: TGCGCCAGCGCCAGGGAGGTGAGGGGCGCCTACGAGCAGTACTTC.